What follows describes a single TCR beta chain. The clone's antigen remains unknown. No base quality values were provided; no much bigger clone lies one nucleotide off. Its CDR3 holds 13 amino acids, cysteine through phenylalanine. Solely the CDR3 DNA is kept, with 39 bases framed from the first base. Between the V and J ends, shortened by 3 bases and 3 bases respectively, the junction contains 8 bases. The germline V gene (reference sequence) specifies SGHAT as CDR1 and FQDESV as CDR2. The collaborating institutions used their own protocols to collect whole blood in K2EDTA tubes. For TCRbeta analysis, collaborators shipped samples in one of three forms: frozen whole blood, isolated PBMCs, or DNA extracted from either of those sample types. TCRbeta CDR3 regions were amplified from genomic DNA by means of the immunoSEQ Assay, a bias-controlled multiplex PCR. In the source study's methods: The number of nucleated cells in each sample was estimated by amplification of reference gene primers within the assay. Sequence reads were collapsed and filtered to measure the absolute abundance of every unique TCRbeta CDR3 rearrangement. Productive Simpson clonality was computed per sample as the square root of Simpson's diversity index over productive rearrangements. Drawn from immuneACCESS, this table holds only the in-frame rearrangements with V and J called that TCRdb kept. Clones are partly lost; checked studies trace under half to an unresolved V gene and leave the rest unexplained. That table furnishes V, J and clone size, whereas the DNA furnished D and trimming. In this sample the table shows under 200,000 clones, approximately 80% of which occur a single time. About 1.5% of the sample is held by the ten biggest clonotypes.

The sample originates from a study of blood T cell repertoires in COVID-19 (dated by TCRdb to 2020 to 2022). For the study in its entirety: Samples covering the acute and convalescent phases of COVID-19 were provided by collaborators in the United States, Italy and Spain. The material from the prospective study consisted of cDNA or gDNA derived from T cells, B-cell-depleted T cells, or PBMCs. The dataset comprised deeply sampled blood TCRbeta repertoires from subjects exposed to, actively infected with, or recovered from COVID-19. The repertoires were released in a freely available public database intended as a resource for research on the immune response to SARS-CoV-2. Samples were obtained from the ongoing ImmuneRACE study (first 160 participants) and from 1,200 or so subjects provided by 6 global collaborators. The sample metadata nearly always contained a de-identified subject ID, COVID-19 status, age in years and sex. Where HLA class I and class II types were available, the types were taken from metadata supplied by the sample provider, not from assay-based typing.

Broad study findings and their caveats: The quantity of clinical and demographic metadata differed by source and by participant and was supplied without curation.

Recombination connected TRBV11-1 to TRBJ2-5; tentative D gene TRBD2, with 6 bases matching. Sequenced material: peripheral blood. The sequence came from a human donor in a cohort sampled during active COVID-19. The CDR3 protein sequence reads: CASSFGEEETQYF. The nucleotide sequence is TGTGCCAGCAGCTTCGGGGAGGAAGAGACCCAGTACTTC.